One T cell receptor beta chain is described in this entry. Its antigen is unidentified. The germline V gene encodes CDR1 SGHTA and CDR2 FQGNSA. J lost 1 base, V lost 5 bases, and 12 bases had no gene match. The CDR3 is 19 residues long. This record belongs to a study of T cells in Graves' hyperthyroidism and ophthalmopathy. The investigators amplified TCR beta CDR3 regions from RNA transcripts. The HTBI primer set drove a first-round RT-PCR of the TCR CDR3. MiXCR was run by TCRdb on the multiplex PCR reads, yielding one entry per CDR3 protein. The data show roughly 500,000 distinct CDR3 sequences, roughly 50% seen once. General study points: The blood repertoire included most of the expanded thyroid clonotypes above 0.001. It was a median about seven months before onset that the model predicted ophthalmopathy.

Together with thyroid ultrasound, orbital computed tomography, serum thyroxine and TRAb, clinical symptoms were used for diagnoses. The sample taken for sequencing was peripheral blood or thyroid tissue (not recorded which). This TCR was sampled from an adult woman with Graves' disease, either hyperthyroidism or ophthalmopathy (not recorded which). This chain connects TRBV7-2 to TRBJ2-6; TRBD1 agrees at 9 bases. The CDR3: CASSQEWDRVNSGANVLTF. CDR3 DNA: TGTGCCAGCAGCCAAGAATGGGACAGGGTAAATTCTGGGGCCAACGTCCTGACTTTC.